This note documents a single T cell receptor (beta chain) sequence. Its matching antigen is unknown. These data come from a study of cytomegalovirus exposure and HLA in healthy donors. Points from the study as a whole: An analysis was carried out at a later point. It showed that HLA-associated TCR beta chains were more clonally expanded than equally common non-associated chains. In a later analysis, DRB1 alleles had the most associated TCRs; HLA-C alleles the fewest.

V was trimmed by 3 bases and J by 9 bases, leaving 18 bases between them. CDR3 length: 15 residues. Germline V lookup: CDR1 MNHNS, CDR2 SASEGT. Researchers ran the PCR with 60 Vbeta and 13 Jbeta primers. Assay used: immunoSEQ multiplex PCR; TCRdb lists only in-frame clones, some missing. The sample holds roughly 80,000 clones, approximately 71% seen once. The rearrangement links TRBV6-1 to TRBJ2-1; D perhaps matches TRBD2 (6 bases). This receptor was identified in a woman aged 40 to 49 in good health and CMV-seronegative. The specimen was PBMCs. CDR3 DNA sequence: TGTGCCAGCAGTGACTGGAACGGGGGAGATGGTGAGCAGTTCTTC. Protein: CASSDWNGGDGEQFF.